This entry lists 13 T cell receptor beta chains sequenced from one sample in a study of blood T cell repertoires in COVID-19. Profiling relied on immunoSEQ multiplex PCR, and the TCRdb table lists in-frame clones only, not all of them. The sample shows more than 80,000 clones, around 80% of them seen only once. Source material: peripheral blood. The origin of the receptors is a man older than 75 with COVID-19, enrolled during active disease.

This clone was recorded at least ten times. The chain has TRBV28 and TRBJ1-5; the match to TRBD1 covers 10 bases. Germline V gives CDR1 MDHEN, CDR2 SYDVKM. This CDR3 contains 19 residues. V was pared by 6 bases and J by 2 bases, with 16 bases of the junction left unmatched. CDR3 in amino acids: CASRRIRDRGIEGNQPQHF. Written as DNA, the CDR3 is TGTGCCAGCAGGCGTATCCGGGACAGGGGCATAGAGGGCAATCAGCCCCAGCATTTT.

The CDR3 protein is CASSQGGEGSEAFF. The DNA of the CDR3 is TGTGCCAGCAGCCAGGGCGGTGAGGGTTCTGAAGCTTTCTTT. This chain joins TRBV7-8 and TRBJ1-1; D may be TRBD1 (5 bases). This CDR3 region has 14 residues. The germline gives CDR1 SGHVS, CDR2 FQNEAQ. Trimming removed 5 bases at V and 6 bases at J, with 16 bases between.

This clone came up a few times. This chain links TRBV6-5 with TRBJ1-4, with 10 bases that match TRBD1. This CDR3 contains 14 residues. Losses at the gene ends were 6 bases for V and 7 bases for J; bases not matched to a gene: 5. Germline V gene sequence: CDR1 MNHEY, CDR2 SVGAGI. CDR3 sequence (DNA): TGTGCCAGCAGAAGACAGGGGGCGGTTGAAAAACTGTTTTTT. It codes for CASRRQGAVEKLFF.

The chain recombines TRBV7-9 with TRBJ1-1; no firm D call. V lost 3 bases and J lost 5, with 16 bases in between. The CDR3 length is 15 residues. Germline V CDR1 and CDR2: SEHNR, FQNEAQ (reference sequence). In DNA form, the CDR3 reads TGTGCCAGCAGCTTTGATGTCGGTGTTAGAACTGAAGCTTTCTTT. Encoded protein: CASSFDVGVRTEAFF. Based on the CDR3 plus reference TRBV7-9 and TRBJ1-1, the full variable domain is DTGVSQNPRHKITKRGQNVTFRCDPISEHNRLYWYRQTLGQGPEFLTYFQNEAQLEKSRLLSDRFSAERPKGSFSTLEIQRTEQGDSAMYLCASSFDVGVRTEAFFGQGTRLTVV.

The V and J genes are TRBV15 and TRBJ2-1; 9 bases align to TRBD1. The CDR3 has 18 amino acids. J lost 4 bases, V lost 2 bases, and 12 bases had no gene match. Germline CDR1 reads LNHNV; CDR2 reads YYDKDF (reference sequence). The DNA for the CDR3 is TGTGCCACCAGCAGACCCTTCCCCGGGACAGGGAAGTACAATGAGCAGTTCTTC. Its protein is CATSRPFPGTGKYNEQFF.

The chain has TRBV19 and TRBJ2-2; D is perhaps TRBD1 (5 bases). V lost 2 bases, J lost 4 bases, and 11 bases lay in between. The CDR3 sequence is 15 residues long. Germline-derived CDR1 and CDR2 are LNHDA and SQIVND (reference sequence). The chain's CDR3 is CASSIQGSGTGELFF. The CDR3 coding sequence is TGTGCCAGTAGTATACAGGGATCGGGCACCGGGGAGCTGTTTTTT.

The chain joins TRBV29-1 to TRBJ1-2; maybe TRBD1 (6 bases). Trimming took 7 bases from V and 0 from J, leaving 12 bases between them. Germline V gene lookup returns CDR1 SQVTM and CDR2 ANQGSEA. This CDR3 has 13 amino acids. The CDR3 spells CSAETGTNYGYTF. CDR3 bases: TGCAGCGCCGAGACAGGAACTAACTATGGCTACACCTTC. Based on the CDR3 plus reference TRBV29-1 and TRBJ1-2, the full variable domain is SAVISQKPSRDICQRGTSLTIQCQVDSQVTMMFWYRQQPGQSLTLIATANQGSEATYESGFVIDKFPISRPNLTFSTLTVSNMSPEDSSIYLCSAETGTNYGYTFGSGTRLTVV.

CDR3 DNA: TGCAGTGCTAGTCCGGCGGGACTAGCGCCGCACGAGCAGTACTTC. Protein: CSASPAGLAPHEQYF. This sequence joins TRBV20-1 and TRBJ2-7; 10 nucleotides match TRBD2. V shed 3 bases, J shed 5 bases, and the junction held 10 bases outside the gene matches. The CDR3 consists of 15 residues. Germline CDR1 reads DFQATT; CDR2 reads SNEGSKA (reference sequence).

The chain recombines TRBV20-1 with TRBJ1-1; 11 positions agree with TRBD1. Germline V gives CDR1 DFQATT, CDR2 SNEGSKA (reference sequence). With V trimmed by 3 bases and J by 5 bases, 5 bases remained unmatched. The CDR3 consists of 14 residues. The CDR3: CSASGTGGGTEAFF. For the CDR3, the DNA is TGCAGTGCTAGTGGGACAGGGGGGGGGACTGAAGCTTTCTTT.

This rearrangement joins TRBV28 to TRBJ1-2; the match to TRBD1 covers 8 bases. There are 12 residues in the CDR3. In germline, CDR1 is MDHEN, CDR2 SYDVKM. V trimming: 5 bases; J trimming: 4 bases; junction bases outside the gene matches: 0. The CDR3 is CASSTGGYGYTF. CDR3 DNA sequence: TGTGCCAGCAGTACAGGGGGCTATGGCTACACCTTC.

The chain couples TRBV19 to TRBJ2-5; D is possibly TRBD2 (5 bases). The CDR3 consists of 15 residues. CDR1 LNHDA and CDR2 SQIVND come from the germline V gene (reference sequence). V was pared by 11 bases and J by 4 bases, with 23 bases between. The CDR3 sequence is CASSLSGNGPETQYF. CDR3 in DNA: TGTGCCTCTTCCCTTTCCGGGAACGGCCCAGAGACCCAGTACTTC.

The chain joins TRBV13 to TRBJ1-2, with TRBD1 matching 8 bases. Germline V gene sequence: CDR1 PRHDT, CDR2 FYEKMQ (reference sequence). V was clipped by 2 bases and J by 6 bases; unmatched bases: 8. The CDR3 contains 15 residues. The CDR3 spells CASSLWERQGHGYTF. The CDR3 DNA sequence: TGTGCCAGCAGCTTATGGGAAAGACAGGGGCATGGCTACACCTTC.

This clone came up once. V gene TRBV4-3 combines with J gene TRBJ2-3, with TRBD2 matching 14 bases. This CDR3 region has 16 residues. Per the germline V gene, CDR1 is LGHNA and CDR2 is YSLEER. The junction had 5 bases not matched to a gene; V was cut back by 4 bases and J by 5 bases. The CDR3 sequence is CASSLGLAGGRDTQYF. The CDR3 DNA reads TGCGCCAGCAGCCTTGGACTAGCGGGAGGAAGAGATACGCAGTATTTT.